What follows describes a single T cell receptor (beta chain). The target antigen is unknown. These data belong to a study of blood T cells in healthy people across ages. Study-wide results and caveats: CMV infection status of these donors was not known. Diversity of TCR beta correlated strongly with naive T cell percentage. What prevented conclusive comparison of naive and antigen-experienced cells was that PBMCs were unsorted.

V trimming: 5 bases; J trimming: 7 bases; junction bases outside the gene matches: 8. Germline CDR1 SEHNR, CDR2 FQNEAQ (reference sequence). The CDR3 is 14 residues long. PBMCs were isolated at a quantity of at least 6 million per sample. Alongside a J-beta primer mix, a sample-barcoded 5' primer served in a second PCR lasting about 6 to 11 cycles. MiXCR, run by TCRdb on the 5' RACE reads, gives a single entry per CDR3 protein. Seen here are 1 million to 1.2 million distinct CDR3 sequences, more than 30% observed once, and the top ten hold under 15%. V usage is TRBV7-9 and J usage is TRBJ1-5; 7 bases align to TRBD1. Sequenced input: blood. The sequence came from a man aged 18 to 30 in good health. The CDR3 DNA is TGTGCCAGCAGCCCGACAGGGATGGAGCAGCCCCAGCATTTT. Its translation: CASSPTGMEQPQHF.